One TCR beta chain is described in this entry. Its antigen remains undetermined. Qualities for individual bases were not recorded, and no much larger clone is one base off. The sample's treatment or condition label is to be understood as: in vitro stimulation with specific CMV peptide epitopes to enrich CMV-specific T cells. The data were obtained in a study of T cell repertoires in cytomegalovirus infection (dated by TCRdb to the late 2010s). Turning to the overall study: Alongside well-studied HLA-B-restricted epitopes, the peptide stimulations were aimed at recently identified HLA-C-restricted CMV epitopes, whose presentation resists viral immunomodulation. Because public TCR beta signatures pointed to carriage of CMV infection together with the matching HLA type, the HLA type of each donor mattered for the analysis. The research as a whole found: In the ex vivo response, HLA-C-restricted CMV-specific TCR beta clonotypes were dominant, and in two of eight donors the single most frequent clonotype came from this HLA-C-restricted group. In both this cohort and an independent roughly 350-donor cohort, the cumulative frequency of public TCR beta family members distinguished carriers of CMV infection plus the relevant HLA type.

These reads were obtained on an Illumina HiSeq 1500. The public reads were quality trimmed at Q25 with fastp and then assembled into clones with MiXCR by TCRdb, keeping productive beta chains. Rows are combined by CDR3 protein, so each entry shows the most common genes and DNA. This sample has over 250,000 distinct CDR3 sequences in its table, and approximately 22% of those were observed once. The ten largest clones represent under 25% of the sample. Counted from cysteine to phenylalanine, this CDR3 has 14 amino acids. The read is trimmed to its CDR3 DNA, 42 bases read in frame from base 1. Trimming takes 5 bases from V and 8 bases from J, and the germline ends sit 18 bases apart. As encoded in the germline V gene, CDR1 is SGHTA while CDR2 is FQGNSA.

This receptor was identified in a human donor in good health (CMV status not recorded). Some clones in this sample may be carry-over from other donors' samples. This sample comprised cultured PBMCs, obtained from culture after CMV antigen stimulation. Here the chain combines TRBV7-2 and TRBJ1-2, and the D gene may be TRBD1, 5 bases matching. The nucleotide sequence is TGTGCCAGCAGCATTACCATTATGGGGCTAGGCTACACCTTC. Its translation reads: CASSITIMGLGYTF. The CDR3 plus the reference TRBV7-2 and TRBJ1-2 genes for the other parts give the full variable domain: GAGVSQSPSNKVTEKGKDVELRCDPISGHTALYWYRQSLGQGLEFLIYFQGNSAPDKSGLPSDRFSAERTGGSVSTLTIQRTQQEDSAVYLCASSITIMGLGYTFGSGTRLTVV.